These T cell receptor beta chains were read from a single sample in a study of cytomegalovirus exposure and HLA in healthy donors. Sequencing used immunoSEQ multiplex PCR; TCRdb keeps in-frame clones, though not all of them. The data show roughly 140,000 clones, with roughly 92% seen just once and about 0.65% held by the top ten. The specimen sequenced was PBMCs. These receptors were obtained from a man younger than 30 in good health and CMV-seronegative. The CDR3 runs from the conserved cysteine through the conserved F or W. A D gene is named only where the DNA matches it firmly.

>TRBV28|TRBJ1-1|TRBD1|15
CASNPLDRANTEAFF
TGTGCCAGCAACCCTCTGGACAGGGCTAACACTGAAGCTTTCTTT
>TRBV11-3|TRBJ2-3|-|14
CASSFQPGQNTQYF
TGTGCCAGCAGCTTTCAACCCGGACAGAATACGCAGTATTTT
>TRBV7-3|TRBJ2-5|-|13
CASGQEGEETQYF
TGTGCCAGCGGGCAAGAGGGGGAAGAGACCCAGTACTTC
>TRBV11-2|TRBJ2-1|-|18
CASSWLITSSSSYNEQFF
TGTGCCAGCAGCTGGCTAATCACTAGTTCAAGTTCCTACAATGAGCAGTTCTTC
>TRBV25-1|TRBJ2-5|-|12
CATGGPQETQYF
TGTGCCACCGGGGGTCCCCAAGAGACCCAGTACTTC
>TRBV9|TRBJ2-1|-|15
CASSVVSSSYNEQFF
TGTGCCAGCAGCGTAGTGTCGAGCTCCTACAATGAGCAGTTCTTC
>TRBV27|TRBJ1-1|-|17
CASSLLGGRAGHTEAFF
TGTGCCAGCAGTTTATTGGGCGGGAGGGCCGGGCACACTGAAGCTTTCTTT
>TRBV5-1|TRBJ1-1|-|14
CASSLGNGLLGAFF
TGCGCCAGCAGCTTGGGCAATGGGCTCTTAGGAGCTTTCTTT
>TRBV18|TRBJ2-7|-|16
CASSRYQGGQSYEQYF
TGTGCCAGCTCACGTTATCAGGGCGGACAGTCCTACGAGCAGTACTTC
>TRBV18|TRBJ1-1|-|15
CASSPPTGVNTEAFF
TGTGCCAGCTCACCACCGACAGGCGTGAACACTGAAGCTTTCTTT
>TRBV19|TRBJ1-3|-|12
CASSESGNTIYF
TGTGCCAGTAGCGAGTCTGGAAACACCATATATTTT
>TRBV18|TRBJ1-4|-|15
CASSPPNDMNEKLFF
TGTGCCAGCTCACCACCGAATGACATGAATGAAAAACTGTTTTTT
>TRBV6-6|TRBJ1-3|-|11
CASNNADTIYF
TGTGCCAGCAACAATGCGGACACCATATATTTT
>TRBV19|TRBJ2-7|-|16
CASSSSQGFPVYEQYF
TGTGCCAGTAGTTCAAGCCAGGGGTTCCCAGTCTACGAGCAGTACTTC
>TRBV4-1|TRBJ1-5|TRBD1|17
CASRENTGTGDNQPQHF
TGCGCCAGCAGGGAGAACACCGGGACAGGCGACAATCAGCCCCAGCATTTT
>TRBV7-6|TRBJ2-1|-|17
CASSLGAGSRGSNEQFF
TGTGCCAGCAGCTTAGGGGCCGGGAGTAGAGGGTCCAATGAGCAGTTCTTC
>TRBV15|TRBJ1-4|TRBD1|17
CATSRTGSGETNEKLFF
TGTGCCACCAGCCGGACAGGGTCTGGCGAAACTAATGAAAAACTGTTTTTT
>TRBV18|TRBJ2-2|TRBD2|16
CASSSPSGRTAGELFF
TGTGCCAGCTCAAGCCCTAGCGGGAGAACGGCCGGGGAGCTGTTTTTT